A selection of T cell receptor beta chains follows, all from one sample in a study of technical replicates of blood from a few donors. Clones were read by immunoSEQ multiplex PCR, and TCRdb kept only the in-frame ones, dropping some. The sample lists some 62,000 clones, approximately 86% occurring once. The material sequenced was PBMCs. These receptors all stem from a human donor in good health. Some clones in this sample may be carry-over from other donors' samples. CDR3s include the opening cysteine and the closing phenylalanine or tryptophan. Each record gives: V gene, CDR3 length, D gene, J gene, clone size, CDR3 DNA, CDR3 protein. A D gene is named only where the DNA matches it firmly. Where a row states a size, it is once, few, many or the class of an expanded clone; other rows omit it.

V gene: TRBV7-2
CDR3 length: 18
D gene: TRBD2
J gene: TRBJ2-1
clone size: .
CDR3 DNA: TGTGCCAGCAGCCCCGCTTTGCGTCTTAGCGGGGGACCCGGTAAGCAGTTCTTC
CDR3 protein: CASSPALRLSGGPGKQFF

V gene: TRBV7-3
CDR3 length: 13
D gene: .
J gene: TRBJ2-2
clone size: .
CDR3 DNA: TGTGCCAGCAGCTTAACGCCCGGCGGGGAGCTGTTTTTT
CDR3 protein: CASSLTPGGELFF

V gene: TRBV7-2
CDR3 length: 15
D gene: .
J gene: TRBJ2-2
clone size: .
CDR3 DNA: TGTGCCAGCAAAGATGACAGGACGAACACCGGGGAGCTGTTTTTT
CDR3 protein: CASKDDRTNTGELFF

V gene: TRBV7-2
CDR3 length: 17
D gene: .
J gene: TRBJ2-2
clone size: .
CDR3 DNA: TGTGCCAGCAGCTTAGGTGTGAGCGGACTGAACACCGGGGAGCTGTTTTTT
CDR3 protein: CASSLGVSGLNTGELFF

V gene: TRBV7-8
CDR3 length: 18
D gene: TRBD1
J gene: TRBJ1-1
clone size: .
CDR3 DNA: TGTGCCAGCAGCTTAGAAGGGACAGGTACACAGTTGAACACTGAAGCTTTCTTT
CDR3 protein: CASSLEGTGTQLNTEAFF

V gene: TRBV7-7
CDR3 length: 14
D gene: TRBD2
J gene: TRBJ2-5
clone size: once
CDR3 DNA: TGTGCCAGCAGTCGTAGCGGGGAAAAAGAGACCCAGTACTTC
CDR3 protein: CASSRSGEKETQYF

V gene: TRBV10-3
CDR3 length: 15
D gene: TRBD1
J gene: TRBJ1-6
clone size: .
CDR3 DNA: TGTGCCATCAGTGAGTCGGGACAGGGGTCTTCACCCCTCCACTTT
CDR3 protein: CAISESGQGSSPLHF

V gene: TRBV7-3
CDR3 length: 14
D gene: .
J gene: TRBJ2-7
clone size: .
CDR3 DNA: TGTGCCAGCAGCCCCCATCCAGGGGCCTACGAGCAGTACTTC
CDR3 protein: CASSPHPGAYEQYF

V gene: TRBV7-8
CDR3 length: 15
D gene: .
J gene: TRBJ2-7
clone size: .
CDR3 DNA: TGTGCCAGCAGCTTCCCGGGGAGGTCCTCCTACGAGCAGTACTTC
CDR3 protein: CASSFPGRSSYEQYF

V gene: TRBV5-4
CDR3 length: 14
D gene: .
J gene: TRBJ2-7
clone size: once
CDR3 DNA: TGTGCCAGCAGCTCAGGGCCAAGCAATTACGAGCAGTACTTC
CDR3 protein: CASSSGPSNYEQYF

V gene: TRBV4-2
CDR3 length: 19
D gene: TRBD2
J gene: TRBJ2-2
clone size: once
CDR3 DNA: TGTGCCAGCAGCCAAGATGGGACTAGCGGGGGGGCGGGCACCGGGGAGCTGTTTTTT
CDR3 protein: CASSQDGTSGGAGTGELFF

V gene: TRBV21-1
CDR3 length: 17
D gene: .
J gene: TRBJ1-6
clone size: .
CDR3 DNA: TGTGCCAGCAGCCCAGACCGGAGACAGGGCGAGAACTCACCCCTCCACTTT
CDR3 protein: CASSPDRRQGENSPLHF

V gene: TRBV4-2
CDR3 length: 15
D gene: .
J gene: TRBJ1-2
clone size: .
CDR3 DNA: TGTGCCAGCAGCGAACAGGCCGCAGCTAACTATGGCTACACCTTC
CDR3 protein: CASSEQAAANYGYTF

V gene: TRBV14
CDR3 length: 13
D gene: TRBD1
J gene: TRBJ1-2
clone size: .
CDR3 DNA: TGTGCCAGCAGCCGAGGACAGGTGCGTGGCTACACCTTC
CDR3 protein: CASSRGQVRGYTF

V gene: TRBV30
CDR3 length: 12
D gene: .
J gene: TRBJ2-1
clone size: .
CDR3 DNA: TGTGCCTGGAGCCCTTTTAGATTTGAGCAGTTCTTC
CDR3 protein: CAWSPFRFEQFF

V gene: TRBV7-9
CDR3 length: 19
D gene: TRBD2
J gene: TRBJ2-2
clone size: few
CDR3 DNA: TGTGCCAGCAGCCGCGGGCGGTATAAAGGACTAGCGGGAGACGGGGAGCTGTTTTTT
CDR3 protein: CASSRGRYKGLAGDGELFF

V gene: TRBV5-1
CDR3 length: 14
D gene: .
J gene: TRBJ1-2
clone size: once
CDR3 DNA: TGCGCCAGCAGCTTGGAACAGGGCGGTGATGGCTACACCTTC
CDR3 protein: CASSLEQGGDGYTF

V gene: TRBV7-9
CDR3 length: 14
D gene: TRBD2
J gene: TRBJ2-1
clone size: many
CDR3 DNA: TGTGCCAGCACCCGACTAGCGCACTACAATGAGCAGTTCTTC
CDR3 protein: CASTRLAHYNEQFF

V gene: TRBV30
CDR3 length: 11
D gene: .
J gene: TRBJ2-5
clone size: .
CDR3 DNA: TGTGCCTGGAGTGTCGGAGAGACCCAGTACTTC
CDR3 protein: CAWSVGETQYF

V gene: TRBV4-3
CDR3 length: 16
D gene: .
J gene: TRBJ2-5
clone size: .
CDR3 DNA: TGCGCCAGCAGCCAAGATGTGGGAACAGGGCGCGAGACCCAGTACTTC
CDR3 protein: CASSQDVGTGRETQYF

V gene: TRBV15
CDR3 length: 17
D gene: TRBD1
J gene: TRBJ2-1
clone size: .
CDR3 DNA: TGTGCCACCAGCATTTCCCGAGGGGGCTACACCTACAATGAGCAGTTCTTC
CDR3 protein: CATSISRGGYTYNEQFF

V gene: TRBV18
CDR3 length: 16
D gene: .
J gene: TRBJ1-3
clone size: .
CDR3 DNA: TGTGCCAGCTCACCACCGGGACAATTCTCTGGAAACACCATATATTTT
CDR3 protein: CASSPPGQFSGNTIYF

V gene: TRBV11-1
CDR3 length: 15
D gene: TRBD1
J gene: TRBJ2-7
clone size: .
CDR3 DNA: TGTGCCAGCAGCTTATTTGGGACAGGTTCCTACGAGCAGTACTTC
CDR3 protein: CASSLFGTGSYEQYF

V gene: TRBV21-1
CDR3 length: 18
D gene: .
J gene: TRBJ2-7
clone size: .
CDR3 DNA: TGTGCCAGCAGCAAAAGGGGGGGCAAAACCAGGATGCCCTACGAGCAGTACTTC
CDR3 protein: CASSKRGGKTRMPYEQYF

V gene: TRBV5-8
CDR3 length: 13
D gene: .
J gene: TRBJ2-4
clone size: .
CDR3 DNA: TGTGCCAGCAGCTTGGAACAAAAAAACATTCAGTACTTC
CDR3 protein: CASSLEQKNIQYF

V gene: TRBV16
CDR3 length: 15
D gene: .
J gene: TRBJ1-6
clone size: .
CDR3 DNA: TGTGCCAGCAGCCAATCACGGGGGGACAATTCACCCCTCCACTTT
CDR3 protein: CASSQSRGDNSPLHF

V gene: TRBV6-6
CDR3 length: 11
D gene: .
J gene: TRBJ1-4
clone size: once
CDR3 DNA: TGTGCCAGCAGCCGGGAGAGAAAACTGTTTTTT
CDR3 protein: CASSRERKLFF

V gene: TRBV6-1
CDR3 length: 14
D gene: .
J gene: TRBJ1-5
clone size: .
CDR3 DNA: TGTGCCAGCAGTGAAGGGTCAGGGGTTCAGCCCCAGCATTTT
CDR3 protein: CASSEGSGVQPQHF

V gene: TRBV12-5
CDR3 length: 17
D gene: TRBD2
J gene: TRBJ2-5
clone size: .
CDR3 DNA: TGTGCTAGTGGTTTCTCAGGGGGACTAGCGTTCCAAGAGACCCAGTACTTC
CDR3 protein: CASGFSGGLAFQETQYF

V gene: TRBV9
CDR3 length: 14
D gene: TRBD2
J gene: TRBJ2-7
clone size: few
CDR3 DNA: TGTGCCAGCACCACGGGACTAGCGGGAGTCGAGCAGTACTTC
CDR3 protein: CASTTGLAGVEQYF

V gene: TRBV7-9
CDR3 length: 15
D gene: .
J gene: TRBJ1-4
clone size: .
CDR3 DNA: TGTGCCAGCAGCGCCCGGGACTGGGGGAATGAAAAACTGTTTTTT
CDR3 protein: CASSARDWGNEKLFF

V gene: TRBV9
CDR3 length: 15
D gene: .
J gene: TRBJ2-3
clone size: .
CDR3 DNA: TGTGCCAGCAGCGCCCTTGACCCCGGAGCAGATACGCAGTATTTT
CDR3 protein: CASSALDPGADTQYF

V gene: TRBV10-3
CDR3 length: 16
D gene: .
J gene: TRBJ1-5
clone size: .
CDR3 DNA: TGTGCCACCCTTGAGGGTTGGACAGCCGGAGATCAGCCCCAGCATTTT
CDR3 protein: CATLEGWTAGDQPQHF

V gene: TRBV7-8
CDR3 length: 16
D gene: .
J gene: TRBJ1-2
clone size: .
CDR3 DNA: TGTGCCAGCAGCTTAGTTGTGCGGGCAGAGGCGTATGGCTACACCTTC
CDR3 protein: CASSLVVRAEAYGYTF

V gene: TRBV7-8
CDR3 length: 15
D gene: TRBD1
J gene: TRBJ1-2
clone size: .
CDR3 DNA: TGTGCCAGCAGCTTGCAGACAGGGGGTAACTATGGCTACACCTTC
CDR3 protein: CASSLQTGGNYGYTF

V gene: TRBV5-1
CDR3 length: 14
D gene: TRBD2
J gene: TRBJ2-1
clone size: .
CDR3 DNA: TGCGCCAGCAGCCAGACTAGCGCATACAATGAGCAGTTCTTC
CDR3 protein: CASSQTSAYNEQFF

V gene: TRBV13
CDR3 length: 16
D gene: TRBD1
J gene: TRBJ1-6
clone size: .
CDR3 DNA: TGTGCCAGCAGCTTATTGGGACAGAGAGCGGATTCACCCCTCCACTTT
CDR3 protein: CASSLLGQRADSPLHF

V gene: TRBV7-8
CDR3 length: 15
D gene: .
J gene: TRBJ1-1
clone size: few
CDR3 DNA: TGTGCCAGCAGCTTAGACCGACTGGTGAACACTGAAGCTTTCTTT
CDR3 protein: CASSLDRLVNTEAFF

V gene: TRBV5-4
CDR3 length: 14
D gene: TRBD1
J gene: TRBJ2-3
clone size: .
CDR3 DNA: TGTGCCAGCAGCTCGAGGACAGGGGGCGATACGCAGTATTTT
CDR3 protein: CASSSRTGGDTQYF

V gene: TRBV14
CDR3 length: 14
D gene: .
J gene: TRBJ2-1
clone size: .
CDR3 DNA: TGTGCCAGCAGCCTCATCGGAGGGGCAAATGAGCAGTTCTTC
CDR3 protein: CASSLIGGANEQFF

V gene: TRBV4-1
CDR3 length: 17
D gene: TRBD1
J gene: TRBJ2-7
clone size: .
CDR3 DNA: TGCGCCAGCAGCCAAGAACGGACAGGGGCCACCTCCTACGAGCAGTACTTC
CDR3 protein: CASSQERTGATSYEQYF

V gene: TRBV6-5
CDR3 length: 15
D gene: TRBD1
J gene: TRBJ2-7
clone size: .
CDR3 DNA: TGTGCCAGCAGTTACTCTTGGGGACAGGGCTACGAGCAGTACTTC
CDR3 protein: CASSYSWGQGYEQYF

V gene: TRBV2
CDR3 length: 15
D gene: .
J gene: TRBJ1-5
clone size: .
CDR3 DNA: TGTGCCAGCAACTTGTTTCGGGGAGACAATCAGCCCCAGCATTTT
CDR3 protein: CASNLFRGDNQPQHF

V gene: TRBV2
CDR3 length: 15
D gene: .
J gene: TRBJ2-1
clone size: .
CDR3 DNA: TGTGCCAGCAGGCCCGGACTCGACCCTGTCAATGAGCAGTTCTTC
CDR3 protein: CASRPGLDPVNEQFF

V gene: TRBV7-2
CDR3 length: 15
D gene: .
J gene: TRBJ2-5
clone size: few
CDR3 DNA: TGTGCCAGCAGCACCCTTGGGACTCCCTTGGAGACCCAGTACTTC
CDR3 protein: CASSTLGTPLETQYF

V gene: TRBV4-1
CDR3 length: 16
D gene: TRBD2
J gene: TRBJ2-1
clone size: .
CDR3 DNA: TGCGCCAGCAGCCAAGAGAGGGGACTAGCGGGAAGTGAGCAGTTCTTC
CDR3 protein: CASSQERGLAGSEQFF

V gene: TRBV30
CDR3 length: 13
D gene: .
J gene: TRBJ1-3
clone size: .
CDR3 DNA: TGTGCCTGGAGTGTGGGGCCCGGAAACACCATATATTTT
CDR3 protein: CAWSVGPGNTIYF

V gene: TRBV7-8
CDR3 length: 15
D gene: .
J gene: TRBJ1-2
clone size: once
CDR3 DNA: TGTGCCAGCTCCCCGGTCGCCAGGCTCAGCTATGGCTACACCTTC
CDR3 protein: CASSPVARLSYGYTF